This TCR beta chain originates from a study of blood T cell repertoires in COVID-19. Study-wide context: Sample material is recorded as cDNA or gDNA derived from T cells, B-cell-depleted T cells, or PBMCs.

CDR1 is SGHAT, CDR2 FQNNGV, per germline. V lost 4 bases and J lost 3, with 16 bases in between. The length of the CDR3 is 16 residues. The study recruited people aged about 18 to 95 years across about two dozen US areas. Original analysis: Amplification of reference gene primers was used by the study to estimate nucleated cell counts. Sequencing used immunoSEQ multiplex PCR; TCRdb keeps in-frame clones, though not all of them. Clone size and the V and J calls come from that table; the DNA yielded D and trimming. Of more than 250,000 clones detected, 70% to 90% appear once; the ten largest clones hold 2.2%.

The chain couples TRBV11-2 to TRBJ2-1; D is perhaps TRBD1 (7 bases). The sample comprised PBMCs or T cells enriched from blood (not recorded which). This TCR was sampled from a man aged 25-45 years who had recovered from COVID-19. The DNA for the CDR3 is TGTGCCAGCAGCTCAGCGGACCAGGGGGGCTACAATGAGCAGTTCTTC. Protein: CASSSADQGGYNEQFF.